This T cell receptor beta chain was recovered during a study of brain T cells in children with intractable seizures. TCRdb's table, derived via immunoSEQ multiplex PCR, lists solely in-frame clones and lacks some. The data show hundreds of thousands of clones, with approximately 93% seen just once and 4.5% to 7% held by the top ten. This CDR3 is 14 amino acids long. With 4 bases clipped from V and 7 bases from J, the junction kept 11 bases outside the gene matches. CDR1 is SGHDT, CDR2 YYEEEE, per germline. Time point specified: blood from clinic visit 5 months post-surgery; TSC patient then seizure free.

Sequenced material: peripheral blood, taken more than 4 months after surgery. V gene TRBV5-6 combines with J gene TRBJ2-7; 7 nucleotides line up with TRBD1. The receptor's source is a boy under two years old with tuberous sclerosis and intractable seizures. This CDR3 reads CASSRTGDLREQYF. CDR3 bases: TGTGCCAGCAGCAGGACAGGCGATCTACGAGAGCAGTACTTC.